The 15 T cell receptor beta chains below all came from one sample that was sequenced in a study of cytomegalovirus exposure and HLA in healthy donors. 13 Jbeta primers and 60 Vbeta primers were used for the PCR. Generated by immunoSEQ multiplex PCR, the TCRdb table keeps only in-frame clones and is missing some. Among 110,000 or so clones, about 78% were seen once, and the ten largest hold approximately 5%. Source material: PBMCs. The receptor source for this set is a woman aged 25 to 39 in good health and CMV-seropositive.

CDR3 sequence reads: CATFWTGRVPNYGYTF. The CDR3 DNA reads as TGTGCCACCTTCTGGACAGGAAGGGTCCCGAACTATGGCTACACCTTC. V gene TRBV19 combines with J gene TRBJ1-2, with 7 bases matching TRBD1. V shed 10 bases and J 2 bases; nucleotides not matched to a gene: 16. CDR3 length: 16 residues. In germline, CDR1 is LNHDA, CDR2 SQIVND (reference sequence).

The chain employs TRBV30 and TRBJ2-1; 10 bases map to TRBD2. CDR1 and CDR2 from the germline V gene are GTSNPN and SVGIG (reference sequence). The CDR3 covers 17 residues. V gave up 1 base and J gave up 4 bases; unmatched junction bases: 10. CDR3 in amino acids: CAWSALLTSGTYNEQFF. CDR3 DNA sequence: TGTGCCTGGAGTGCCCTCCTTACTAGCGGGACGTACAATGAGCAGTTCTTC.

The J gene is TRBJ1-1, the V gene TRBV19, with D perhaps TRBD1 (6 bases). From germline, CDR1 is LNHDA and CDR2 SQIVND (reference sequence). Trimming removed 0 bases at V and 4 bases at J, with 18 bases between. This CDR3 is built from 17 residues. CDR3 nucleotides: TGTGCCAGTAGTATAGATGGGACGGGACATTGGAGCACTGAAGCTTTCTTT. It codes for CASSIDGTGHWSTEAFF.

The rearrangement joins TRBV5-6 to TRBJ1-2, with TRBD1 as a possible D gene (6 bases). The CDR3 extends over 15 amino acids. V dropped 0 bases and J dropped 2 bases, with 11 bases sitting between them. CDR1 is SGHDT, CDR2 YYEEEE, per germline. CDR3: CASSLVSGTNYGYTF. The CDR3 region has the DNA TGTGCCAGCAGCTTGGTTTCGGGGACAAACTATGGCTACACCTTC.

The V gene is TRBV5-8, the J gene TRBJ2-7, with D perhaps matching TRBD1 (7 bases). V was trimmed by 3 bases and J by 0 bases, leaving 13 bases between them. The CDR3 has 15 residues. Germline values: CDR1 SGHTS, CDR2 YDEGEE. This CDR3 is CASSSWRDSSYEQYF. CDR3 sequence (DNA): TGTGCCAGCAGCTCCTGGCGGGACAGCTCCTACGAGCAGTACTTC.

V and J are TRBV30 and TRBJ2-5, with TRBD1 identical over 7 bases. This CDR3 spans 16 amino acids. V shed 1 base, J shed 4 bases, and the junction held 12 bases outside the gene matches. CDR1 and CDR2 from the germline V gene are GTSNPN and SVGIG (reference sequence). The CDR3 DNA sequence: TGTGCCTGGAGTGCACGACAGGGTTTGAGGGGAGAGACCCAGTACTTC. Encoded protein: CAWSARQGLRGETQYF.

CDR3 DNA sequence: TGTGCCAGCAGGGAACAGGGGGCGCGGAACATTCAGTACTTC. Protein sequence: CASREQGARNIQYF. The rearrangement links TRBV2 to TRBJ2-4; 9 nucleotides agree with TRBD1. J gave up 7 bases and V 6 bases, and 7 bases lay outside the gene matches. CDR3 length equals 14 residues. Germline V gives CDR1 SNHLY, CDR2 FYNNEI.

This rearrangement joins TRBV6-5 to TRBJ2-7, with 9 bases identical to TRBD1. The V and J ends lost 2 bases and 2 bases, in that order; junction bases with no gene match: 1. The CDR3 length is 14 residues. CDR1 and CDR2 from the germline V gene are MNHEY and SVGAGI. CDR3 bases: TGTGCCAGCAGTTACGGGACAGGGACCTACGAGCAGTACTTC. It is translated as CASSYGTGTYEQYF.

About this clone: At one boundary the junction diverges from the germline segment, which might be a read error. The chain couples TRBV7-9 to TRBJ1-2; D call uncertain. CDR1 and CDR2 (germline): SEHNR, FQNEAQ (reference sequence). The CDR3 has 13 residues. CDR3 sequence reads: CSSSELLNYGYTF. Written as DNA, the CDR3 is TGTTCCAGCAGCGAATTACTTAACTATGGCTACACCTTC.

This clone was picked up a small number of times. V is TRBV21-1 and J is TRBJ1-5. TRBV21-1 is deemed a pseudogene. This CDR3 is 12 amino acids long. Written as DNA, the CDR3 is TGTGCCAACTCCTCGGGGGGTCAGCCCCAGCATTTT. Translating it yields CANSSGGQPQHF.

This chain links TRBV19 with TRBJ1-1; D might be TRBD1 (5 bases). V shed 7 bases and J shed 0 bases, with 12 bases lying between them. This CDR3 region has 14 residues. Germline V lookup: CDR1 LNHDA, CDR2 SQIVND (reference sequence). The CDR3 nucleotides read TGTGCCAGTAACCAGCGGGGGATGAACACTGAAGCTTTCTTT. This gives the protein CASNQRGMNTEAFF.

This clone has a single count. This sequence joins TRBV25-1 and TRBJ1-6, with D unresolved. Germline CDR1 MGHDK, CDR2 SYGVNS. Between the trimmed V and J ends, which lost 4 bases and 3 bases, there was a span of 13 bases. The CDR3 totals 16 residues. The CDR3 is CASSGLGSGYNSPLHF. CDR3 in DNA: TGTGCCAGCAGTGGTCTTGGAAGCGGCTATAATTCACCCCTCCACTTT.

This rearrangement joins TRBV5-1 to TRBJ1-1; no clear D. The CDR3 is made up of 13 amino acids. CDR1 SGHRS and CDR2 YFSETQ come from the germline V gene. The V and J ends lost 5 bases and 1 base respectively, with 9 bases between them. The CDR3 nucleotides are TGCGCCAGCAGTGTTCAGGAGAACACTGAAGCTTTCTTT. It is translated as CASSVQENTEAFF.

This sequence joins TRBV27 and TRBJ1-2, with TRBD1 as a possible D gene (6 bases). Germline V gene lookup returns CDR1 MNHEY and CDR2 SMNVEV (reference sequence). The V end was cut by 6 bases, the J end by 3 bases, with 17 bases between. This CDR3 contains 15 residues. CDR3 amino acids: CASSQTRDTYYGYTF. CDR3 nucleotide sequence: TGTGCCAGCAGCCAAACCCGGGACACTTACTATGGCTACACCTTC.

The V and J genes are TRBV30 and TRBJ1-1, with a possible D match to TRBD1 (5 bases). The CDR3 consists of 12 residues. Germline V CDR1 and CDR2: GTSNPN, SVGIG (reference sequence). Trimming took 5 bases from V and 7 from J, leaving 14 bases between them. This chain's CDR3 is CAWSSRGYEAFF. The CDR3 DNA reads TGTGCCTGGTCCTCGCGGGGCTATGAAGCTTTCTTT.